These 4 T cell receptor beta chains were sequenced from one sample in a study of beta chain features in type 1 diabetes. Expressed TCRB transcripts were sequenced because the isolated RNA had all been reverse transcribed beforehand. Data came from immunoSEQ multiplex PCR; TCRdb stores just in-frame clones and leaves some out. Of hundreds of thousands of clones in the sample, roughly 11% were seen once. Sequenced: naive CD4+ T cells from blood. All receptors come from a woman in her 30s in good health.

This chain connects TRBV28 to TRBJ1-1; the D gene is possibly TRBD1 (5 bases). The CDR3 has 13 residues. The V end lost 8 bases, the J end lost 7 bases, and 17 bases lay between the germline ends. Germline V gives CDR1 MDHEN, CDR2 SYDVKM. The CDR3: CASGIRGQGEAFF. CDR3 nucleotides: TGTGCCAGCGGAATTAGAGGTCAGGGTGAAGCTTTCTTT.

V is TRBV7-8 and J is TRBJ2-1; TRBD1 matches at 7 bases. The V gene's germline CDR1 is SGHVS and CDR2 FQNEAQ. The CDR3 contains 16 residues. J lost 6 bases, V lost 3 bases, and 11 bases had no gene match. The CDR3 DNA is TGTGCCAGCAGCTTTAGACGGGACAGCTCTCTCAATGAGCAGTTCTTC. Translating gives CASSFRRDSSLNEQFF.

Concerning this clone: In the same sample, other DNA sequences code for this CDR3. The chain combines TRBV7-2 with TRBJ1-2; TRBD1 matches 10 bases. This CDR3 has 14 amino acids. With V trimmed by 3 bases and J by 3 bases, 1 base remained unmatched. From germline, CDR1 is SGHTA and CDR2 FQGNSA. CDR3 nucleotide sequence: TGTGCCAGCAGCTTGACAGGGGGCGACTATGGCTACACCTTC. Its translation is CASSLTGGDYGYTF.

The chain combines TRBV30 with TRBJ2-3; TRBD2 might be the D (5 bases). The germline V gene has CDR1 GTSNPN and CDR2 SVGIG (reference sequence). The ends were cut back, 2 bases at V and 2 bases at J, with 8 bases in the middle. This CDR3 contains 13 residues. CDR3 loop: CAWSFRDTDTQYF. The DNA for the CDR3 is TGTGCCTGGAGTTTCCGGGACACAGATACGCAGTATTTT. The whole variable domain, filled in from reference TRBV30 and TRBJ2-3, reads SQTIHQWPATLVQPVGSPLSLECTVEGTSNPNLYWYRQAAGRGLQLLFYSVGIGQISSEVPQNLSASRPQDRQFILSSKKLLLSDSGFYLCAWSFRDTDTQYFGPGTRLTVL.